This TCR beta chain is drawn from a study of cytomegalovirus exposure and HLA in healthy donors. Study overall: Within an early data release were about 85 million unique TCRs drawn from HLA-typed donors. Points from the study as a whole: Fewer N-insertions (relative to the roughly 610-donor mean) were reportedly seen in an Asian-associated ancestry cluster in a later analysis. Among the CMV-associated chains, three were confirmed in vitro as specific for CMV antigens. Common viral pathogens seemed, in a later analysis, to connect with several of the most significant clusters.

Germline CDR1 reads SGHAT; CDR2 reads FQNNGV. The CDR3 totals 14 residues. The V gene lost 1 base and the J gene lost 4 bases, with 10 bases spanning the gap. Researchers ran the PCR with 60 Vbeta and 13 Jbeta primers. The protocol was immunoSEQ multiplex PCR, while the TCRdb copy is restricted to in-frame clones and leaves out a portion. The sample has about 92,000 clones; about four fifths are singletons. As to this clone: What it binds is not known.

This clonotype was sampled from a woman aged 18-29 years in good health and CMV-seropositive. The rearrangement links TRBV11-2 to TRBJ1-1; D is possibly TRBD1 (5 bases). The sequencing sample was made of PBMCs. The CDR3 loop is CASSLVRVGTEAFF. CDR3 bases: TGTGCCAGCAGCTTAGTCAGGGTAGGCACTGAAGCTTTCTTT. Filled out from reference TRBV11-2 and TRBJ1-1, the complete variable domain reads EAGVAQSPRYKIIEKRQSVAFWCNPISGHATLYWYQQILGQGPKLLIQFQNNGVVDDSQLPKDRFSAERLKGVDSTLKIQPAKLEDSAVYLCASSLVRVGTEAFFGQGTRLTVV.